This T cell receptor (beta chain) emerged from a study of blood T cell repertoires in COVID-19. CDR1 is SEHNR and CDR2 is FQNEAQ in the germline V gene (reference sequence). There are 16 residues in the CDR3. V shed 7 bases, J shed 5 bases, and the junction held 10 bases outside the gene matches. In Seattle, patients joined the study during active infection and were tracked longitudinally. Methods used by the authors: Estimation of nucleated cell counts was performed using reference gene primer amplification. Assay used: immunoSEQ multiplex PCR; TCRdb lists only in-frame clones, some missing. Clone size and the V and J calls come from that table; the DNA yielded D and trimming. The repertoire holds 200,000 or so clones, with roughly nine tenths as singletons.

Sequencing used peripheral blood. The origin of this receptor is a man aged 60-69 years with COVID-19, enrolled during active disease. V and J are TRBV7-9 and TRBJ2-2; 10 positions agree with TRBD2. In DNA form, the CDR3 reads TGTGCCAGCAAATTGGCTAGCGGGAGAGTAACCGGGGAGCTGTTTTTT. This codes for CASKLASGRVTGELFF.